These 5 T cell receptor beta chains originate from one sample sequenced in a study of post-analysis software for immune sequencing data. Overall study results and limits: Several TRBV segments (TRBV5-6, TRBV5-1 and TRBV20-1 among them) occurred more frequently in patients than in controls.

These receptors' targets are unknown. The library was made from cDNA and included unique molecular identifiers. TCRdb reprocessed the PCR reads with MiXCR, giving one entry per CDR3 protein. The sample has 700,000 to 900,000 distinct CDR3 sequences, more than 45% seen once. Material: blood. The source is a girl between 10 and 17 years old with multiple sclerosis.

CDR3 sequence reads: CASSQATSREQYF. The CDR3 region has the DNA TGTGCCAGCAGCCAAGCGACTAGCCGCGAGCAGTACTTC. This chain connects TRBV3-1 to TRBJ2-7; 7 nucleotides agree with TRBD2. Germline CDR1 reads LGHDT; CDR2 reads YNNKEL (reference sequence). Losses at the gene ends were 1 base for V and 6 bases for J; bases not matched to a gene: 3. The CDR3 totals 13 residues.

V and J are TRBV29-1 and TRBJ2-7; the D gene could be TRBD1 or TRBD2 (5 bases each). This CDR3 spans 12 amino acids. The germline V gene has CDR1 SQVTM and CDR2 ANQGSEA. Trimming removed 4 bases from V and 5 bases from J, with 12 bases in between. The CDR3 loop reads CSVGQGVNEQYF. The CDR3 nucleotides are TGCAGCGTTGGTCAGGGAGTAAACGAGCAGTACTTC.

A word on this clonotype: One end of the junction fails to match germline, which may point to a read error. The chain has TRBV7-2 and TRBJ2-3, with 11 nucleotides matching TRBD2. The CDR3 extends over 15 amino acids. Germline lookup yields CDR1 SGHTA and CDR2 FQGNSA. The CDR3 is CAGSQTSGNPDTQYF. In DNA, the CDR3 is TGTGCCGGCAGCCAGACTAGCGGGAATCCAGATACGCAGTATTTT.

The chain uses TRBV10-3 and TRBJ2-3; 9 bases agree with TRBD2. Germline V gene sequence: CDR1 ENHRY, CDR2 SYGVKD. The CDR3 consists of 15 residues. V lost 4 bases to trimming and J lost 6 bases; unmatched junction nucleotides: 8. The DNA of the CDR3 is TGTGCCATCAGTGGAGGGGCGGGAGGGCTTGATACGCAGTATTTT. It yields the protein CAISGGAGGLDTQYF.

The genes are TRBV7-8 and TRBJ2-3; perhaps TRBD2 as D (5 bases). The length of the CDR3 is 16 residues. Deletions cut 1 base from V and 0 bases from J, with 11 bases between. The germline gives CDR1 SGHVS, CDR2 FQNEAQ. CDR3 in DNA: TGTGCCAGCAGCTTAGTTGTGGGAGAAAGCACAGATACGCAGTATTTT. This encodes CASSLVVGESTDTQYF.